The following is a TCR beta chain sequence with its context. The data are from a study of blood T cell repertoires in COVID-19. Study information: Some COVID-19 samples were acute and others convalescent; all came from the United States, Italy and Spain. Nucleic acid was either cDNA or gDNA, and it came from T cells, B-cell-depleted T cells, or PBMCs.

Germline CDR1 is SGHNT and CDR2 is YENEEA. V lost 3 bases and J lost 4; bases outside the gene matches: 3. The CDR3 has 15 residues. Original methodology: The assay estimated nucleated cells by amplifying reference gene primers. Data came from immunoSEQ multiplex PCR; TCRdb stores just in-frame clones and leaves some out. Clone size and the V and J calls come from that table; the DNA yielded D and trimming. The profile shows roughly 45,000 clones, around 85% of them singletons. This TCR derives from a man in his forties or fifties with active COVID-19. Material: peripheral blood. The chain employs TRBV11-3 and TRBJ2-1; 10 nucleotides align to TRBD2. The CDR3 coding sequence is TGTGCCAGCAGCTTCACTAGCGGGAAGTACAATGAGCAGTTCTTC. Its translation is CASSFTSGKYNEQFF.